This T cell receptor (beta chain) appears in the sequencing data of a study of cytomegalovirus exposure and HLA in healthy donors listed by TCRdb under 2017. Background on the whole study: The roughly 700 repertoires of the first cohort and the 95 to 150 validation repertoires were produced on the same platform, according to a later analysis. The study aimed to test whether signatures of past pathogen exposure could be identified by cataloging public T cell receptors. Along with the roughly 610-subject first cohort, a separate validation cohort of some 130 different subjects was used. To predict cytomegalovirus infection status, the study brought together high-throughput TCR immunosequencing, statistical association of individual TCRs with disease status, and machine learning.

Notes on this clone: Its antigen is unknown. It has no much larger one-base neighbor in the sample; base qualities were not kept.

What the authors observed across the whole study: In a later analysis, TCRs clustered in the first cohort were found to also tend to co-occur in the 100 to 150 validation repertoires, with 90% to 95% of cluster scores above 0. The classifier was reported to diagnose cytomegalovirus status with high specificity and sensitivity in both the original and validation cohorts. The authors suggested that the approach could potentially be generalized to other disease states and immunological phenotypes. The validation cohort had no HLA typing available for a later analysis, so co-occurrence within that cohort was assessed over all 120 or so repertoires. Across donors, most TCR sequences were observed very rarely, whereas some public TCRs were present in many individuals. In vitro tests confirmed that a few of the cytomegalovirus-associated TCR beta chains recognize cytomegalovirus antigens. A total of around 150 TCR beta chains were listed by the study as associated with cytomegalovirus.

The donors belonged to the validation cohort of under 150 subjects, which was separate from the approximately 680-subject first cohort. Library generation was performed with the immunoSEQ multiplex PCR assay. In the source study's methods: A statistical classification framework was built for diagnosing cytomegalovirus status from the catalog of TCR beta chain sequences. Here the immuneACCESS table is served through TCRdb, limited to in-frame sequences with V and J called. Missing clones are a known gap in these copies; in checked studies unresolved V genes cover under half, and the rest lacks a known reason. V and J calls and clone size come straight from that table; D and trimming were deduced from the DNA. Here the sample has about 150,000 clones; 88% occur a single time. 2.5% to 3.5% of the sample comes from the top ten. Trimming takes 5 bases from V and 0 bases from J, and the germline ends sit 9 bases apart. CDR1 and CDR2, looked up from the germline V gene, are SGHTA and FQGNSA. Its CDR3 holds 14 amino acids, cysteine through phenylalanine. Only CDR3 DNA remains: 42 bases, in frame from the first base.

Here the chain combines TRBV7-2 and TRBJ2-3; perhaps TRBD2 is the D gene, with 5 bases matching. This sequence was found in a man aged 18 to 30 in good health and CMV-seronegative. Sequencing was done on a sample of PBMCs. The nucleotide sequence is given as TGTGCCAGCAGCCCCTGGACTAGCACAGATACGCAGTATTTT. This is translated as CASSPWTSTDTQYF.